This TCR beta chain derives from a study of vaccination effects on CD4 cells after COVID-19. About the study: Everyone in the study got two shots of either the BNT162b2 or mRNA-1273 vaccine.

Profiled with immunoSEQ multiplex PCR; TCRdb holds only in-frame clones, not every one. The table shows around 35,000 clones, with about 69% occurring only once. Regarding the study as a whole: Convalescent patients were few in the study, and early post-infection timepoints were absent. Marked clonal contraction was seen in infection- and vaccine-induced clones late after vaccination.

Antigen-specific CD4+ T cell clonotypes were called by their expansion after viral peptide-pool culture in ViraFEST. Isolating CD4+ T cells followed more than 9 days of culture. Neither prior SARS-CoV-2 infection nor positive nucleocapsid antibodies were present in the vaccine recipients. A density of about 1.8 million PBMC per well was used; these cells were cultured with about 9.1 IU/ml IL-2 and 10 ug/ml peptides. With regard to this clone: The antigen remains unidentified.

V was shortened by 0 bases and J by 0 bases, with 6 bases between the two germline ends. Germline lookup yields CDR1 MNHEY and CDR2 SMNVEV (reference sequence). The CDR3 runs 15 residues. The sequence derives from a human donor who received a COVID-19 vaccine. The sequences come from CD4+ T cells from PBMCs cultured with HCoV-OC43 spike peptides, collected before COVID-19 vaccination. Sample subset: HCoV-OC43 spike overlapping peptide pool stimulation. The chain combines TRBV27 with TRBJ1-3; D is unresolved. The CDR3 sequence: CASSLSGISGNTIYF. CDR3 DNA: TGTGCCAGCAGTTTATCGGGTATCTCTGGAAACACCATATATTTT.